This T cell receptor (beta chain) was identified during a study of T-cell reconstitution after alpha-beta-depleted transplantation in children. This clonotype was detected a few times. Its antigen is as yet unknown. Findings and caveats of the study: Diversity and T-cell counts at one year after transplant derived mostly from new T cells. Surviving thymic progenitors and recipient T cells were the source of high TCRbeta diversity at day 60 in some patients. At around two months after transplant, the alpha-beta T cells were reportedly derived from several hundred expanded clones that came from non-depleted graft cells.

CDR1 and CDR2 (germline): LGHNA, YSLEER. V lost 0 bases and J lost 1, with 18 bases in between. CDR3 length equals 18 residues. Preparing the TCRbeta library involved the use of unique molecular identifiers. TCRdb itself ran the PCR reads through MiXCR, one entry per CDR3 protein. Found here are fewer than 550,000 distinct CDR3 sequences, over 9.5% of them singletons; the top ten hold about 2.1%. The clonotype originates from a child aged 2 to 10 with inherited bone marrow failure, due to receive a stem cell transplant. The sample in question was PBMCs, obtained before TCRalphabeta/CD19-depleted stem cell transplant. The V gene is TRBV4-3, the J gene TRBJ1-2; unclear D gene. Written as DNA, the CDR3 is TGCGCCAGCAGCCAAGATCTCGGGCAGACTATCCTTAACTATGGCTACACCTTC. This translates into CASSQDLGQTILNYGYTF.